These 17 T cell receptor beta chains were all obtained from the same sample, sequenced in a study of blood T cell repertoires in COVID-19. TCRdb's copy holds only in-frame clones and misses some; the assay was immunoSEQ multiplex PCR. This sample has about 130,000 clones; roughly 71% occur once, and the top ten carry about 18%. Sequencing was performed on peripheral blood. Every receptor here comes from a man at least 80 years old with acute or convalescent COVID-19.

The J gene is TRBJ1-1, the V gene TRBV5-1; TRBD1 is a possible D gene (6 bases). The CDR3 is made up of 15 amino acids. With 1 base removed from V and 0 bases from J, the gap between germline ends came to 10 bases. Germline V lookup: CDR1 SGHRS, CDR2 YFSETQ. CDR3 region: CASSLSTGMNTEAFF. CDR3 nucleotides: TGCGCCAGCAGCTTGAGTACAGGGATGAACACTGAAGCTTTCTTT.

The chain is built from TRBV12-3 or TRBV12-4 and TRBJ2-1, with 9 positions matching TRBD2. The CDR3 contains 12 residues. Trimming removed 4 bases from V and 13 bases from J; junction bases left unmatched: 5. The CDR3 DNA sequence: TGTGCCAGCAGTTCTAGCGGGGTAGATCAGTTCTTC. Amino acids: CASSSSGVDQFF.

The gene calls are TRBV5-1 and TRBJ2-6; tentative D call: TRBD2 (5 bases). The CDR3 loop spans 19 amino acids. Germline assignment: CDR1 SGHRS and CDR2 YFSETQ. V was trimmed by 4 bases and J by 3 bases, leaving 23 bases between them. This CDR3 reads CASSPGSPGTLGGANVLTF. CDR3 DNA: TGCGCCAGCAGCCCTGGGAGTCCGGGAACTCTCGGTGGGGCCAACGTCCTGACTTTC.

The V and J genes are TRBV6-2 or TRBV6-3 and TRBJ2-7, with D hard to call. The germline V gene encodes CDR1 MNHEY and CDR2 SVGEGT. V lost 2 bases and J 3 bases, leaving 5 bases between the germline ends. The CDR3 totals 12 residues. The CDR3: CASSYGVYEQYF. The CDR3 region has the DNA TGTGCCAGCAGTTACGGAGTCTACGAGCAGTACTTC.

The chain combines TRBV6-5 with TRBJ1-2; 8 nucleotides align to TRBD1. The CDR3 has 15 amino acids. Trimming cost V 0 bases and J 4 bases; bases outside gene matches: 4. Germline V gene data show CDR1 as MNHEY and CDR2 as SVGAGI. The CDR3 coding sequence is TGTGCCAGCAGTTACTCGACCGGACAGGGCTATGGCTACACCTTC. It encodes CASSYSTGQGYGYTF.

The CDR3 region has the DNA TGTGCCAGCAGCGACTGGGACAGAGGGAAGGGTGAAGCTTTCTTT. It specifies CASSDWDRGKGEAFF. The J gene is TRBJ1-1, the V gene TRBV2; 7 bases line up with TRBD1. Germline CDR1 reads SNHLY; CDR2 reads FYNNEI. The CDR3 runs to 15 residues. Losses at the gene ends were 6 bases for V and 7 bases for J; bases not matched to a gene: 14.

The genes are TRBV7-2 and TRBJ2-7; D perhaps matches TRBD2 (7 bases). The CDR3 loop spans 14 amino acids. The V and J ends lost 5 bases and 0 bases respectively, with 11 bases between them. The V gene's germline CDR1 is SGHTA and CDR2 FQGNSA. The CDR3 DNA sequence: TGTGCCAGCAGCCCGGGGGGCGGCTCCTACGAGCAGTACTTC. This gives the protein CASSPGGGSYEQYF.

In its sample, this clone was seen once. The rearrangement links TRBV2 to TRBJ1-3, with TRBD1 matching over 10 bases. Germline V lookup: CDR1 SNHLY, CDR2 FYNNEI. CDR3 length: 16 residues. Trimming removed 7 bases from V and 0 bases from J; junction bases left unmatched: 6. CDR3 residues: CASKGGQGYSGNTIYF. The CDR3, as DNA: TGTGCCAGCAAGGGGGGACAGGGGTACTCTGGAAACACCATATATTTT. Based on the CDR3 plus reference TRBV2 and TRBJ1-3, the full variable domain is EPEVTQTPSHQVTQMGQEVILRCVPISNHLYFYWYRQILGQKVEFLVSFYNNEISEKSEIFDDQFSVERPDGSNFTLKIRSTKLEDSAMYFCASKGGQGYSGNTIYFGEGSWLTVV.

The chain joins TRBV19 to TRBJ1-1; D might be TRBD1 (5 bases). There are 14 residues in the CDR3. V dropped 6 bases and J dropped 4 bases, with 15 bases sitting between them. From germline, CDR1 is LNHDA and CDR2 SQIVND (reference sequence). CDR3 nucleotides: TGTGCCAGTAGGGAGCCCGGGGGGACCACTGAAGCTTTCTTT. Translated, it gives CASREPGGTTEAFF.

V usage is TRBV6-6 and J usage is TRBJ2-2; no clear D gene. From germline, CDR1 is MNHNY and CDR2 SVGAGI (reference sequence). Trimming left V 5 bases short and J 4 bases short, with 8 bases between. The CDR3 has 13 amino acids. The CDR3 nucleotides read TGTGCCAGCAGTCCCGTTGTCACCGGGGAGCTGTTTTTT. It specifies CASSPVVTGELFF.

This rearrangement joins TRBV27 to TRBJ2-1; tentative D call: TRBD2 (5 bases). The CDR3 totals 15 residues. Germline V lookup: CDR1 MNHEY, CDR2 SMNVEV (reference sequence). V lost 5 bases, J lost 4 bases, and 15 bases lay in between. The CDR3 sequence is CASSPRGQPYNEQFF. CDR3 DNA sequence: TGTGCCAGCAGTCCCCGCGGGCAGCCTTACAATGAGCAGTTCTTC.

This clone is classed as medium-sized. CDR3 residues: CASSEGAGRSGELFF. The DNA of the CDR3 is TGTGCCAGCAGTGAAGGGGCAGGAAGGTCCGGGGAGCTGTTTTTT. The V call is TRBV2, the J call TRBJ2-2; D gene unclear. The CDR3 runs to 15 residues. The germline V and J ends were trimmed by 1 base and 6 bases, with 12 bases remaining between them. Germline assignment: CDR1 SNHLY and CDR2 FYNNEI.

V and J are TRBV19 and TRBJ1-2; TRBD1 is a possible D gene (5 bases). This CDR3 contains 13 residues. The germline V gene encodes CDR1 LNHDA and CDR2 SQIVND (reference sequence). The V and J ends lost 5 bases and 1 base respectively, with 8 bases between them. CDR3 amino acids: CASSRQFNYGYTF. The CDR3 nucleotides read TGTGCCAGTAGTCGACAGTTTAACTATGGCTACACCTTC. Complete variable domain (other parts from reference TRBV19 and TRBJ1-2): DGGITQSPKYLFRKEGQNVTLSCEQNLNHDAMYWYRQDPGQGLRLIYYSQIVNDFQKGDIAEGYSVSREKKESFPLTVTSAQKNPTAFYLCASSRQFNYGYTFGSGTRLTVV.

V is TRBV4-3 and J is TRBJ2-1, with 9 positions matching TRBD1. The CDR3 totals 17 residues. V was pared by 6 bases and J by 6 bases, with 15 bases of the junction left unmatched. Germline V lookup: CDR1 LGHNA, CDR2 YSLEER. In DNA form, the CDR3 reads TGCGCCAGCAGTCGGGACAGGGAACGTAGCTCCGCCAATGAGCAGTTCTTC. Translated: CASSRDRERSSANEQFF.

The rearrangement links TRBV27 to TRBJ2-1; possible D gene TRBD1, 6 bases. Germline V CDR1 and CDR2: MNHEY, SMNVEV (reference sequence). V was pared by 4 bases and J by 3 bases, with 10 bases between. The CDR3 runs 14 residues. CDR3 in DNA: TGTGCCAGCAGTTCCCGACAGGTCTACAATGAGCAGTTCTTC. The encoded protein is CASSSRQVYNEQFF.

The CDR3 DNA reads as TGTGCCAGCAGTTCGAGTGAGACCCAGTACTTC. Translated, it gives CASSSSETQYF. The genes are TRBV28 and TRBJ2-5, with D uncertain. Trimming cost V 4 bases and J 5 bases, with 5 bases left between them. The germline V gene has CDR1 MDHEN and CDR2 SYDVKM. This CDR3 comprises 11 residues.

The table lists this clone with a count of one. The V gene is TRBV12-3 or TRBV12-4, the J gene TRBJ2-7; possible D gene TRBD2, 5 bases. Trimming pared 3 bases from V and 6 bases from J, leaving 12 bases between. The CDR3 length is 13 residues. Written as DNA, the CDR3 is TGTGCCAGCAGTTTCCGGGGAACGGGCGAGCAGTACTTC. This codes for CASSFRGTGEQYF.